A selection of T cell receptor beta chains follows, all from one sample in a study of blood T cell repertoires in COVID-19. Assay: immunoSEQ multiplex PCR; the TCRdb copy retains only in-frame clones and omits some. The sample has more than 65,000 clones; over 70% are singletons. Sequenced material: peripheral blood. All receptors come from a man aged 55 to 69 with acute or convalescent COVID-19. The CDR3 runs from the conserved cysteine through the conserved F or W. A D gene is named only where the DNA matches it firmly. For some rows the clone size is stated as once, few or many, or as a class when expanded; others skip it.

TGTGCCAGCAGTTACCACAGGCCTAATGAAAAACTGTTTTTT,CASSYHRPNEKLFF,.,TRBJ1-4,TRBV6-2/TRBV6-3,few
TGTGCCAGCAGCATTTGGGGGAGCGGGGCTGAAGCTTTCTTT,CASSIWGSGAEAFF,.,TRBJ1-1,TRBV5-5,medium-sized
TGTGCCAGCAGCTTAGTTGCGACAGGCAAAAACATTCAGTACTTC,CASSLVATGKNIQYF,.,TRBJ2-4,TRBV7-9,.
TGTGCCTGGAGTGATCTCTATGGCTACACCTTC,CAWSDLYGYTF,.,TRBJ1-2,TRBV30,.
TGTGCCAGCAGCCAGAGGGCCCGATGGGAGACCCAGTACTTC,CASSQRARWETQYF,.,TRBJ2-5,TRBV5-5,.
TGTGCCAGCAGCCCCTGGACAGCGAACACCGGGGAGCTGTTTTTT,CASSPWTANTGELFF,.,TRBJ2-2,TRBV7-2,.
TGTGCCAGCAGCTGGACAAGTCCAAGAGCCTCTGGAAACACCATATATTTT,CASSWTSPRASGNTIYF,.,TRBJ1-3,TRBV7-2,.
TGCGCCAGCAGCTGGACAGGAGGGTCCTCCTACGAGCAGTACTTC,CASSWTGGSSYEQYF,.,TRBJ2-7,TRBV5-1,.
TGTGCCAGCAAACGCCGACAGGGTAATTCACCCCTCCACTTT,CASKRRQGNSPLHF,TRBD1,TRBJ1-6,TRBV5-6,few
TGTGCCAGCAGCCGGTCTTTGCGGGCCTATGGCTACACCTTC,CASSRSLRAYGYTF,.,TRBJ1-2,TRBV5-6,.
TGTGCCACCAGTGCCGGACAGGCCGGAGATACGCAGTATTTT,CATSAGQAGDTQYF,TRBD1,TRBJ2-3,TRBV24-1,.
TGTGCCAGCAGTACCCAGGGTGTGGTTAATCAGCCCCAGCATTTT,CASSTQGVVNQPQHF,.,TRBJ1-5,TRBV2,few
TGTGCCATCAGCGGGACAGGGACCACAGATACGCAGTATTTT,CAISGTGTTDTQYF,TRBD1,TRBJ2-3,TRBV10-3,few
TGTGCCAGCAGCGTAGGAGGTCAGAAGAACACTGAAGCTTTCTTT,CASSVGGQKNTEAFF,.,TRBJ1-1,TRBV5-4,.
TGTGCCAGCAACCGACAGGGGACGAACACCGGGGAGCTGTTTTTT,CASNRQGTNTGELFF,TRBD1,TRBJ2-2,TRBV3-1/TRBV3-2,.
TGTGCCAGCTCACCAGGGCTTCACTCTGGAAACACCATATATTTT,CASSPGLHSGNTIYF,.,TRBJ1-3,TRBV18,once
TGTGCCAGCAGCCTTACAGGGGCCGAGGATACGCAGTATTTT,CASSLTGAEDTQYF,TRBD1,TRBJ2-3,TRBV13,.
TGTGCCTGGAGCGTGCGGGGCCTCTACAATGAGCAGTTCTTC,CAWSVRGLYNEQFF,.,TRBJ2-1,TRBV30,once
TGCAGTGCTAGTTTAGATCAGCCCCAGCATTTT,CSASLDQPQHF,.,TRBJ1-5,TRBV20-1,.
TGCGCCAGCAGCTGGACCTTAGCGGGGTCCTACAATGAGCAGTTCTTC,CASSWTLAGSYNEQFF,TRBD2,TRBJ2-1,TRBV5-1,.
TGTGCCAGCAGCTTGGGGCCCCTCGAAGCTTTCTTT,CASSLGPLEAFF,.,TRBJ1-1,TRBV5-4,once
TGTGCCAGCAGTAGGGGGCAAAGGGGGTACGAGCAGTACTTC,CASSRGQRGYEQYF,TRBD1,TRBJ2-7,TRBV27,.
TGTGCCAGAAGCCACACACGGGGGATTAGCAACGAGCAGTACTTC,CARSHTRGISNEQYF,.,TRBJ2-7,TRBV5-3,.
TGTGCCAGCAGTGAAGGGGAGGGACTAGCGGGGTATTTT,CASSEGEGLAGYF,TRBD2,TRBJ2-3,TRBV2,.
TGTGCCAGCAGTGATGACGGCGGGGGCTACACCTTC,CASSDDGGGYTF,.,TRBJ1-2,TRBV6-4,once
TGTGCCAGCGTCCGGGAAGATTCACCCCTCCACTTT,CASVREDSPLHF,.,TRBJ1-6,TRBV2,.
TGTGCCAGCAGCCAAGATACGGGGACAGGGCCCTTCGGGGGCTACACCTTC,CASSQDTGTGPFGGYTF,TRBD1,TRBJ1-2,TRBV4-2,.
TGTGCCAGCAGCTATACAGGGGAACTCTATGGCTACACCTTC,CASSYTGELYGYTF,TRBD1,TRBJ1-2,TRBV6-2/TRBV6-3,.
TGTGCCAGCAGCTCAAACATGGGCTCCTATGGCTACACCTTC,CASSSNMGSYGYTF,.,TRBJ1-2,TRBV5-4,.
TGTGCCAGCAGTTCCGCCGGGACAGGATTCTACAATGAGCAGTTCTTC,CASSSAGTGFYNEQFF,TRBD1,TRBJ2-1,TRBV6-5,.
TGTGCCAGCAGCCAAATAGCGATAGGGGGAACTGAAGCTTTCTTT,CASSQIAIGGTEAFF,.,TRBJ1-1,TRBV7-2,.